These 17 T cell receptor beta chains originate from one sample sequenced in a study of blood T cell repertoires in COVID-19. Assay used: immunoSEQ multiplex PCR; TCRdb lists only in-frame clones, some missing. Of more than 85,000 clones in the sample, about 80% were seen once. Specimen: peripheral blood. Receptor source: a man between 65 and 85 years old with acute or convalescent COVID-19.

The chain links TRBV3-1 (or the pseudogene TRBV3-2) to TRBJ1-5, with 7 bases identical to TRBD1. The CDR3 has 14 amino acids. V gave up 4 bases and J gave up 3 bases; unmatched junction bases: 3. Germline-derived CDR1 and CDR2 are LGHDT and YNNKEL (reference sequence). In DNA form, the CDR3 reads TGTGCCAGCAGCCCGACAGGGACCAATCAGCCCCAGCATTTT. This codes for CASSPTGTNQPQHF.

This chain joins TRBV7-6 and TRBJ2-7, with D tentatively TRBD1 (7 bases). This CDR3 is built from 16 residues. V lost 5 bases and J lost 1, with 18 bases in between. Looked up from germline, CDR1 is SGHVS and CDR2 is FNYEAQ. The CDR3 spells CASSLGGWRDSYEQYF. For the CDR3, the DNA is TGTGCCAGCAGCCTAGGGGGCTGGCGGGATTCCTACGAGCAGTACTTC.

V gene TRBV19 combines with J gene TRBJ2-7, with TRBD2 as a possible D gene (5 bases). Per germline, CDR1 LNHDA and CDR2 SQIVND (reference sequence). The CDR3 is made up of 16 amino acids. Trimming took off 6 bases at V and 0 bases at J, with 18 bases between the two ends. This CDR3 reads CASRARAERPSYEQYF. The CDR3 region has the DNA TGTGCCAGTAGAGCGAGAGCGGAGAGACCCTCCTACGAGCAGTACTTC.

CDR3 coding DNA: TGTGCCAGCGGGGTTACAGGGCTCCCCCAAGAGACCCAGTACTTC. It encodes CASGVTGLPQETQYF. This chain uses TRBV27 with TRBJ2-5; the D gene is possibly TRBD1 (6 bases). From germline, CDR1 is MNHEY and CDR2 SMNVEV (reference sequence). V was trimmed by 8 bases and J by 1 base, leaving 17 bases between them. The CDR3 totals 15 residues.

J is TRBJ1-3 and V is TRBV5-4; TRBD1 agrees at 9 bases. CDR1 SGHNT and CDR2 YYREEE come from the germline V gene (reference sequence). V was clipped by 3 bases and J by 2 bases; unmatched bases: 6. The CDR3 has 16 residues. The CDR3 sequence: CASSSGTGRTGNTIYF. The CDR3 DNA reads TGTGCCAGCAGCTCCGGGACAGGGAGGACTGGAAACACCATATATTTT.

This clone was seen a few times. V gene TRBV29-1 combines with J gene TRBJ2-3; a weak D match, TRBD2 (5 bases). The V and J ends lost 4 bases and 2 bases respectively, with 19 bases between them. The germline gives CDR1 SQVTM, CDR2 ANQGSEA. The CDR3 runs to 16 residues. This chain's CDR3 is CSVGGARETNTDTQYF. CDR3 DNA: TGCAGCGTTGGGGGAGCGAGGGAGACGAACACAGATACGCAGTATTTT.

The CDR3, as DNA: TGCGCCAGCAGCCCTGCAGGCTCCTATAATTCACCCCTCCACTTT. Encoded protein: CASSPAGSYNSPLHF. This chain connects TRBV5-1 to TRBJ1-6, with D uncertain. V was shortened by 4 bases and J by 0 bases, with 8 bases between the two germline ends. Germline CDR1 is SGHRS and CDR2 is YFSETQ. This CDR3 is 15 amino acids long. Full variable domain (rest looked up from reference TRBV5-1 and TRBJ1-6): KAGVTQTPRYLIKTRGQQVTLSCSPISGHRSVSWYQQTPGQGLQFLFEYFSETQRNKGNFPGRFSGRQFSNSRSEMNVSTLELGDSALYLCASSPAGSYNSPLHFGNGTRLTVT.

The chain recombines TRBV9 with TRBJ2-1; 7 positions agree with TRBD2. V shed 3 bases and J 0 bases; nucleotides not matched to a gene: 6. The CDR3 extends over 16 amino acids. CDR1 and CDR2 from the germline V gene are SGDLS and YYNGEE. The DNA of the CDR3 is TGTGCCAGCAGCGCGCTAGCGGACCCCTCCTACAATGAGCAGTTCTTC. Protein: CASSALADPSYNEQFF.

The rearrangement joins TRBV29-1 to TRBJ2-5; TRBD2 aligns across 15 bases. J gave up 4 bases and V 2 bases, and 8 bases lay outside the gene matches. The CDR3 spans 17 residues. Germline V CDR1 and CDR2: SQVTM, ANQGSEA. The CDR3: CSVEFWTSGRARETQYF. Written as DNA, the CDR3 is TGCAGCGTTGAATTCTGGACTAGCGGGAGGGCCAGAGAGACCCAGTACTTC.

The J gene is TRBJ1-1, the V gene TRBV9, with D unclear. V lost 3 bases to trimming and J lost 1 base, with 10 bases between them. Germline CDR1 and CDR2: SGDLS and YYNGEE. The CDR3 is 14 residues long. The CDR3 DNA follows: TGTGCCAGCAGCGAACAAAGCGGGAACACTGAAGCTTTCTTT. Its protein product is CASSEQSGNTEAFF. Full variable domain (missing parts from reference TRBV9 and TRBJ1-1): DSGVTQTPKHLITATGQRVTLRCSPRSGDLSVYWYQQSLDQGLQFLIQYYNGEERAKGNILERFSAQQFPDLHSELNLSSLELGDSALYFCASSEQSGNTEAFFGQGTRLTVV.

The chain carries TRBV2 and TRBJ2-3; the match to TRBD2 covers 8 bases. The CDR3 runs 14 residues. The junction had 2 bases not matched to a gene; V was cut back by 6 bases and J by 0 bases. Per germline, CDR1 SNHLY and CDR2 FYNNEI. Written as DNA, the CDR3 is TGTGCCAGCAGAACTAGCGGTAGCACAGATACGCAGTATTTT. It codes for CASRTSGSTDTQYF.

The chain links TRBV6-5 to TRBJ2-1; 8 bases fit TRBD2. The CDR3 has 16 residues. V was clipped by 4 bases and J by 9 bases; unmatched bases: 14. Germline CDR1 MNHEY, CDR2 SVGAGI. The CDR3 loop is CASSSYSGKSEGEQFF. CDR3 coding DNA: TGTGCCAGCAGTTCTTATAGCGGGAAGAGTGAAGGTGAGCAGTTCTTC.

This clone has only one observation. The chain links TRBV7-2 to TRBJ1-1; D remains ambiguous. Between the trimmed V and J ends, which lost 6 bases and 1 base, there was a span of 9 bases. The CDR3 spans 13 residues. CDR1 SGHTA and CDR2 FQGNSA come from the germline V gene. This CDR3 reads CASSYDKNTEAFF. DNA of the CDR3: TGTGCCAGCAGTTACGACAAGAACACTGAAGCTTTCTTT.

This clone has a handful of counts. This chain links TRBV25-1 with TRBJ2-1; the match to TRBD2 covers 7 bases. The length of the CDR3 is 16 residues. Germline loops: CDR1 MGHDK, CDR2 SYGVNS. V lost 3 bases and J lost 6; bases outside the gene matches: 11. CDR3 protein: CASSDPGGPQFNEQFF. CDR3 DNA sequence: TGTGCCAGCAGTGACCCGGGGGGACCCCAATTCAATGAGCAGTTCTTC.

The chain couples TRBV7-2 to TRBJ2-1, with 13 bases identical to TRBD2. V was clipped by 4 bases and J by 9 bases; unmatched bases: 9. Germline CDR1 SGHTA, CDR2 FQGNSA. There are 16 residues in the CDR3. The CDR3 DNA reads as TGTGCCAGCAGCTGGACTAGCGGGAGCACCCTCGGTGAGCAGTTCTTC. As protein: CASSWTSGSTLGEQFF.

The rearrangement uses TRBV29-1 and TRBJ1-1; a weak D match, TRBD1 (6 bases). The V gene's germline CDR1 is SQVTM and CDR2 ANQGSEA. CDR3 length equals 14 residues. Trimming pared 6 bases from V and 0 bases from J, leaving 14 bases between. CDR3 DNA: TGCAGCGTCCAGGGGATGGCCGTGAACACTGAAGCTTTCTTT. This gives the protein CSVQGMAVNTEAFF. The full variable domain, with the rest looked up from reference TRBV29-1 and TRBJ1-1, is SAVISQKPSRDICQRGTSLTIQCQVDSQVTMMFWYRQQPGQSLTLIATANQGSEATYESGFVIDKFPISRPNLTFSTLTVSNMSPEDSSIYLCSVQGMAVNTEAFFGQGTRLTVV.

The gene calls are TRBV7-8 and TRBJ1-3, with 9 bases fitting TRBD1. CDR3 length: 19 amino acids. The germline CDR1 and CDR2 sequences are SGHVS and FQNEAQ. Germline trimming cut 5 bases from V and 0 bases from J; bases unmatched to any gene: 14. CDR3 amino acids: CASSLRDRVLGSSGNTIYF. CDR3 nucleotides: TGTGCCAGCAGCCTCCGGGACAGGGTCTTGGGAAGCTCTGGAAACACCATATATTTT.